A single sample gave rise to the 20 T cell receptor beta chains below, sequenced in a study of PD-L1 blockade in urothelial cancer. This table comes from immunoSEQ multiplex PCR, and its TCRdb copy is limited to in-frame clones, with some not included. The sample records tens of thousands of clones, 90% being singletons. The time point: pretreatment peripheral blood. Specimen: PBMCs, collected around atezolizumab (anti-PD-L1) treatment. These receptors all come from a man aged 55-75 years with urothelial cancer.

Written as DNA, the CDR3 is TGTGCCATCAGTGACCAAGGACGGGGGAGGAATTCACCCCTCCACTTT. Residues: CAISDQGRGRNSPLHF. The chain carries TRBV10-3 and TRBJ1-6, with D possibly TRBD1 on 5 matching bases. CDR3 length: 16 amino acids. Germline CDR1 ENHRY, CDR2 SYGVKD. The V end was cut by 3 bases, the J end by 7 bases, with 16 bases between.

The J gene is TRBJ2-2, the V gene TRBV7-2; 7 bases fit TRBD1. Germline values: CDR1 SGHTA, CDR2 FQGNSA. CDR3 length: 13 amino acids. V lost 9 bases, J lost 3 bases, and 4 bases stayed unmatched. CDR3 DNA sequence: TGTGCCAGTACCGGGACAGACACCGGGGAGCTGTTTTTT. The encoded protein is CASTGTDTGELFF. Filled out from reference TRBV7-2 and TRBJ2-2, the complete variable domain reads GAGVSQSPSNKVTEKGKDVELRCDPISGHTALYWYRQSLGQGLEFLIYFQGNSAPDKSGLPSDRFSAERTGGSVSTLTIQRTQQEDSAVYLCASTGTDTGELFFGEGSRLTVL.

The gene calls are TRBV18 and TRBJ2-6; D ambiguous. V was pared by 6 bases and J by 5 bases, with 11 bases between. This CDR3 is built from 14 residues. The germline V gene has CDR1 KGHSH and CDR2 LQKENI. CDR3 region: CASSPEVRANVLTF. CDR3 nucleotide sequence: TGTGCCAGCTCGCCCGAGGTCCGGGCCAACGTCCTGACTTTC.

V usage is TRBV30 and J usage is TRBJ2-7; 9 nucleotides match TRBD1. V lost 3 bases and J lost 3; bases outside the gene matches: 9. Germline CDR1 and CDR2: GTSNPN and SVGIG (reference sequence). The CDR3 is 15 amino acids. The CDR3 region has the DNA TGTGCCTGGAGGGGGGGGACAGGGTACGGCTACGAGCAGTACTTC. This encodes CAWRGGTGYGYEQYF.

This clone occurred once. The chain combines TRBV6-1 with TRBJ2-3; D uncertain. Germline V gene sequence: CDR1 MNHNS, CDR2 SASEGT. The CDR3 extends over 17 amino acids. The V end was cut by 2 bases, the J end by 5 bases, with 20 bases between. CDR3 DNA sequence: TGTGCCAGCAGTGAAAAGGCTGGCGGCTACCGTCGAGATACGCAGTATTTT. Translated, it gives CASSEKAGGYRRDTQYF.

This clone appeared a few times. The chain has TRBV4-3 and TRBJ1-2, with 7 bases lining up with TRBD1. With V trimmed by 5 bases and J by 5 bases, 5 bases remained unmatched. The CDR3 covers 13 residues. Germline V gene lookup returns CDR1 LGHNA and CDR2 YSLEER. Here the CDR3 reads CASSSQGLYGYTF. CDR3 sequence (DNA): TGCGCCAGCAGCTCACAGGGGCTGTATGGCTACACCTTC.

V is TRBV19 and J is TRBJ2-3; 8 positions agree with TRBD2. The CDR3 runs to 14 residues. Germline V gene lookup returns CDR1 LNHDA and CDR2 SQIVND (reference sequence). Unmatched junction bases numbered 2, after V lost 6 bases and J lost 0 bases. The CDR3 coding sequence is TGTGCCAGTAGATCTAGCGGGAGCACAGATACGCAGTATTTT. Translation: CASRSSGSTDTQYF.

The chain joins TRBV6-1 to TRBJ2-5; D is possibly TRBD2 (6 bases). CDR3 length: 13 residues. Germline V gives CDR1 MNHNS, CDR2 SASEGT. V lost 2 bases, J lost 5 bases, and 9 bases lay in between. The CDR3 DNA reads TGTGCCAGCAGTGAACGGGGGTATGAGACCCAGTACTTC. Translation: CASSERGYETQYF.

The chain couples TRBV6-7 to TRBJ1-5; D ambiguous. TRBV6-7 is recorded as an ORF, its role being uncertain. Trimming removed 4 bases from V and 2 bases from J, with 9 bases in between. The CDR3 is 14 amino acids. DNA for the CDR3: TGTGCCAGCAGTTCTTTTTTAGGCAATCAGCCCCAGCATTTT. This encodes CASSSFLGNQPQHF.

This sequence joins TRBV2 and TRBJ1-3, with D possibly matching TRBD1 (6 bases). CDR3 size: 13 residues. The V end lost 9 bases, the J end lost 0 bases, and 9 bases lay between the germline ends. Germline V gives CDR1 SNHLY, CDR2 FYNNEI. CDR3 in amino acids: CAREGGSGNTIYF. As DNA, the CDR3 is TGTGCCAGAGAAGGGGGCTCTGGAAACACCATATATTTT.

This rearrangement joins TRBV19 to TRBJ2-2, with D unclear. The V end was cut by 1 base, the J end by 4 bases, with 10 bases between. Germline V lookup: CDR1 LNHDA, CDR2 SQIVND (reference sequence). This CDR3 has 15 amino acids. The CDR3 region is CASSIGRVGTGELFF. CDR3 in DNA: TGTGCCAGTAGTATAGGGAGAGTCGGCACCGGGGAGCTGTTTTTT.

This CDR3 reads CASRGQGDVGELFF. As DNA, the CDR3 is TGTGCCAGCAGGGGACAGGGGGATGTCGGGGAGCTGTTTTTT. The chain recombines TRBV2 with TRBJ2-2, with 11 bases that match TRBD1. CDR1 and CDR2 from the germline V gene are SNHLY and FYNNEI. V shed 6 bases, J shed 7 bases, and the junction held 4 bases outside the gene matches. The CDR3 runs 14 residues.

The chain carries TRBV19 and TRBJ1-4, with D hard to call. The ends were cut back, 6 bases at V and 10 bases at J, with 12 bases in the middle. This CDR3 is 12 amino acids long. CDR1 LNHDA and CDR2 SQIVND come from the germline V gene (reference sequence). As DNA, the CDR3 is TGTGCCAGTAGGACATCTAGCGGAAAACTGTTTTTT. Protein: CASRTSSGKLFF.

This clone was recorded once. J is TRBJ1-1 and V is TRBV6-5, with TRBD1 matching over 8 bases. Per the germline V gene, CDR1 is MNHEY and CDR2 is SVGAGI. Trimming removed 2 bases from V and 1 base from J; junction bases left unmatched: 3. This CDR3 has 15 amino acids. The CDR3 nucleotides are TGTGCCAGCAGTTACGGTACAGGGGGGAACACTGAAGCTTTCTTT. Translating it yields CASSYGTGGNTEAFF.

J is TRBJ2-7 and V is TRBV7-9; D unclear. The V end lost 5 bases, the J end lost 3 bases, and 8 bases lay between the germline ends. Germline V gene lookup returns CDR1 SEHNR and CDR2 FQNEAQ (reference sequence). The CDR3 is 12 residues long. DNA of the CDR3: TGTGCCAGCAGCCCCCAGCGCTACGAGCAGTACTTC. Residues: CASSPQRYEQYF.

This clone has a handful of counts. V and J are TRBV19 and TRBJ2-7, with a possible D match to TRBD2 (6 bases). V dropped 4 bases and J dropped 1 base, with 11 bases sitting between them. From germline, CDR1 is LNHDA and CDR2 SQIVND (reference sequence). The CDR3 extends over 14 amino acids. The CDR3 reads CASSTVGSSYEQYF. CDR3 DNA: TGTGCCAGTAGTACCGTCGGGAGTTCCTACGAGCAGTACTTC.

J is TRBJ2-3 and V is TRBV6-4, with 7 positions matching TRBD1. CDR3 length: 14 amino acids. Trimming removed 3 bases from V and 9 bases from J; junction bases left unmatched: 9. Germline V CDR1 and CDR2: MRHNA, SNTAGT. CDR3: CASSEGGLGPTQYF. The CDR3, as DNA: TGTGCCAGCAGTGAAGGGGGCCTGGGGCCCACGCAGTATTTT.

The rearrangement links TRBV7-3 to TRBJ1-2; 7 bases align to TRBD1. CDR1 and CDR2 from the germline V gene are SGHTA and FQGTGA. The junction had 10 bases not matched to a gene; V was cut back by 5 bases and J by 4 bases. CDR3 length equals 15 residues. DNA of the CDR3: TGTGCCAGCAGCGTAGGGACAGTTCCTATCTATGGCTACACCTTC. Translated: CASSVGTVPIYGYTF.

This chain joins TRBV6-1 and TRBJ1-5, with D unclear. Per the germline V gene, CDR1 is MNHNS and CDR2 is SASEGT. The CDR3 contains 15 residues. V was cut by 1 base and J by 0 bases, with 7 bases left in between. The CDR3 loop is CASSEGLYSNQPQHF. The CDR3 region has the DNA TGTGCCAGCAGTGAAGGACTTTATAGCAATCAGCCCCAGCATTTT.

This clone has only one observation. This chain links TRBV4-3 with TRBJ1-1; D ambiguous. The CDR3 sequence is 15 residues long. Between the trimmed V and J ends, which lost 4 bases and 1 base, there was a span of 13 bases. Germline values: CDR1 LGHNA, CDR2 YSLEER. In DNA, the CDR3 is TGCGCCAGCAGCCGCGGAGGGAACCCGAACACTGAAGCTTTCTTT. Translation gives CASSRGGNPNTEAFF.